This entry lists 12 T cell receptor beta chains sequenced from one sample in a study of early T cells in non-severe SARS-CoV-2 infection. In TCRdb, the 5' RACE reads were re-called with MiXCR into one record per CDR3 protein. The sample shows about 30,000 distinct CDR3 sequences, 5% to 6.5% of them seen only once. Sequenced material: whole blood. Source of these receptors: an adult who was a healthcare worker with PCR-confirmed SARS-CoV-2 infection or an uninfected control (not recorded which).

This clonotype occurred many times. The chain has TRBV6-5 and TRBJ2-6; TRBD2 is a possible D gene (5 bases). This CDR3 comprises 16 residues. CDR1 MNHEY and CDR2 SVGAGI come from the germline V gene. V was cut by 5 bases and J by 7 bases, with 18 bases left in between. CDR3 amino acids: CASSPRGDRIANVLTF. The CDR3 coding sequence is TGTGCCAGCAGTCCACGGGGAGACCGGATAGCCAACGTCCTGACTTTC.

Ten or more counts support this clonotype. The CDR3 nucleotides are TGTGCCAGCAGCCCCGGGACAGGCAACACTGAAGCTTTCTTT. Translated, it gives CASSPGTGNTEAFF. The J gene is TRBJ1-1, the V gene TRBV9; TRBD1 matches 8 bases. This CDR3 is 14 amino acids long. J lost 2 bases, V lost 4 bases, and 4 bases had no gene match. Germline assignment: CDR1 SGDLS and CDR2 YYNGEE.

This clonotype has ten or more counts. The genes are TRBV7-2 and TRBJ1-1; 10 bases fit TRBD1. The CDR3 length is 14 residues. J gave up 5 bases and V 5 bases, and 5 bases lay outside the gene matches. Looked up from germline, CDR1 is SGHTA and CDR2 is FQGNSA. CDR3 sequence: CASSRQGARTEAFF. The CDR3 region has the DNA TGTGCCAGCAGCAGACAGGGGGCGCGGACTGAAGCTTTCTTT.

This clonotype was counted ten times or more. The CDR3 loop is CASSQEERENNEQFF. The CDR3 DNA reads TGCGCCAGCAGCCAAGAGGAGCGGGAGAACAATGAGCAGTTCTTC. The V and J genes are TRBV4-1 and TRBJ2-1; TRBD2 matches at 8 bases. The CDR3 covers 15 residues. Trimming at V came to 0 bases and at J to 5 bases, leaving 3 bases not matched to a gene. Germline CDR1 MGHRA, CDR2 YSYEKL.

Many counts were recorded for this clonotype. The chain links TRBV14 to TRBJ2-3, with 10 nucleotides matching TRBD2. This CDR3 is built from 17 residues. V lost 4 bases, J lost 0 bases, and 7 bases stayed unmatched. From germline, CDR1 is SGHDN and CDR2 FVKESK. CDR3 sequence: CASSPWKLAGSTDTQYF. CDR3 DNA: TGTGCCAGCAGCCCGTGGAAACTAGCGGGGAGCACAGATACGCAGTATTTT. The whole variable domain, filled in from reference TRBV14 and TRBJ2-3, reads EAGVTQFPSHSVIEKGQTVTLRCDPISGHDNLYWYRRVMGKEIKFLLHFVKESKQDESGMPNNRFLAERTGGTYSTLKVQPAELEDSGVYFCASSPWKLAGSTDTQYFGPGTRLTVL.

The chain carries TRBV12-3 or TRBV12-4 and TRBJ2-2, with 8 bases that match TRBD1. The junction had 8 bases not matched to a gene; V was cut back by 6 bases and J by 2 bases. The CDR3 consists of 16 residues. This chain's CDR3 is CASRTRTGLNTGELFF. The CDR3 coding sequence is TGTGCCAGCAGAACTAGGACAGGGCTCAACACCGGGGAGCTGTTTTTT.

This clonotype was observed many times. The CDR3 nucleotides are TGTGCCAGCAGCGGGTGGTGGTTAGCAGGCGATAATGAGCAGTTCTTC. This encodes CASSGWWLAGDNEQFF. The rearrangement links TRBV5-6 to TRBJ2-1; D gene unclear. CDR1 SGHDT and CDR2 YYEEEE come from the germline V gene. Trimming pared 4 bases from V and 7 bases from J, leaving 21 bases between. This CDR3 contains 16 residues.

This clonotype appeared many times. This sequence joins TRBV27 and TRBJ2-1; no reliable D call. This CDR3 region has 13 residues. Germline V gene lookup returns CDR1 MNHEY and CDR2 SMNVEV (reference sequence). Trimming cost V 3 bases and J 6 bases, with 9 bases left between them. The CDR3 loop reads CASSFTESNEQFF. CDR3 sequence (DNA): TGTGCCAGCAGTTTTACAGAAAGCAATGAGCAGTTCTTC.

This chain connects TRBV12-5 to TRBJ2-2; 9 bases align to TRBD1. This CDR3 is built from 17 residues. Germline CDR1 LGHNT, CDR2 FRNRAP. With V trimmed by 0 bases and J by 6 bases, 8 bases remained unmatched. The CDR3 DNA sequence: TGTGCTAGTGGTTTGGTACTATCGGACAGGGGTCCCGGGGAGCTGTTTTTT. It encodes CASGLVLSDRGPGELFF.

This clonotype occurred many times. The chain carries TRBV7-2 and TRBJ2-4; D is uncertain. Germline CDR1 and CDR2: SGHTA and FQGNSA. V lost 5 bases and J lost 3, with 8 bases in between. This CDR3 has 13 residues. CDR3 sequence: CASSPAGKNIQYF. The CDR3 DNA follows: TGTGCCAGCAGCCCCGCCGGCAAAAACATTCAGTACTTC.

The sample holds a few counts of this clonotype. The chain carries TRBV28 and TRBJ1-1; D call uncertain. This CDR3 is 14 amino acids long. Trimming took 3 bases from V and 2 from J, leaving 10 bases between them. The germline V gene has CDR1 MDHEN and CDR2 SYDVKM. CDR3 DNA sequence: TGTGCCAGCAGTTTTGGAGCCCTAAACACTGAAGCTTTCTTT. Residues: CASSFGALNTEAFF.

This clonotype was detected many times. The chain links TRBV20-1 to TRBJ2-1; 7 bases match TRBD2. The germline V gene has CDR1 DFQATT and CDR2 SNEGSKA (reference sequence). CDR3 size: 13 residues. Trimming took 3 bases from V and 7 from J; bases not matched to a gene: 6. CDR3 coding DNA: TGCAGTGCTAGTCCTAGCGGACAAAATGAGCAGTTCTTC. It yields the protein CSASPSGQNEQFF.